This paragraph covers one T cell receptor (beta chain) sequence. This sample is drawn from a study of shared clonotypes between healthy human individuals. V shed 1 base and J shed 4 bases, with 10 bases lying between them. CDR1 and CDR2 (germline): SGHNT, YYREEE (reference sequence). CDR3 length: 14 amino acids. Profiled with immunoSEQ multiplex PCR; TCRdb holds only in-frame clones, not every one. The repertoire consists of fewer than 1.4 million clones, with 75% to 85% occurring once and the leading ten covering around 0.61%. The chain employs TRBV5-4 and TRBJ2-3, with D possibly called TRBD1 or TRBD2 (6 bases each). Sequencing was performed on memory CD4+ T cells from PBMCs. Subset denoted: CD45RA-negative fraction. This sequence was found in a man between 18 and 35 years old in good health. Some clones in this sample may be carry-over from other donors' samples. The DNA for the CDR3 is TGTGCCAGCAGCTTGAACGGGGGCGCAGATACGCAGTATTTT. This translates into CASSLNGGADTQYF.